This T cell receptor (beta chain) was observed in a study of shared clonotypes between healthy human individuals. Measured with immunoSEQ multiplex PCR; TCRdb has only the in-frame clones, and not every one. Altogether fewer than 2.5 million clones are present, 93% being singletons, with the ten largest covering about 0.38%. Comment on this clone: Antigen unknown.

Notes on the study in general: Clonotypes which were not shared had lower generation probabilities than clonotypes that all four donors shared. The study's rarefaction showed incomplete sorted-subset sequencing despite large depth.

Partitioning of CD4+ cells yielded a CD45RA+ naive subset and a CD45RA-negative memory subset. Per germline, CDR1 KGHSH and CDR2 LQKENI. V shed 8 bases, J shed 0 bases, and the junction held 9 bases outside the gene matches. The CDR3 has 16 residues. Sequences were obtained from naive CD4+ T cells from PBMCs. Stated subset: CD45RA+ positively selected. This chain links TRBV18 with TRBJ1-4; 7 positions match TRBD1. This sequence was found in a man younger than 30 in good health. Some clones in this sample may be carry-over from other donors' samples. The CDR3 loop is CASASGTVATNEKLFF. The CDR3 DNA reads as TGTGCCAGCGCTTCCGGGACAGTTGCAACTAATGAAAAACTGTTTTTT.